The following is a T cell receptor (beta chain) sequence with its context. The data derive from a study of blood T cell repertoires in COVID-19. Data came from immunoSEQ multiplex PCR; TCRdb stores just in-frame clones and leaves some out. The sample records around 220,000 clones, roughly nine tenths being singletons. The CDR3 spans 13 residues. The V end lost 6 bases, the J end lost 4 bases, and 12 bases lay between the germline ends. The germline gives CDR1 MNHEY, CDR2 SMNVEV (reference sequence). This TCR was sampled from a woman aged 45 to 65 with acute or convalescent COVID-19. The sequenced sample was peripheral blood. The chain links TRBV27 to TRBJ1-1; D is ambiguous. As DNA, the CDR3 is TGTGCCAGCAGACCTATCCGCGCCACTGAAGCTTTCTTT. Its protein product is CASRPIRATEAFF.